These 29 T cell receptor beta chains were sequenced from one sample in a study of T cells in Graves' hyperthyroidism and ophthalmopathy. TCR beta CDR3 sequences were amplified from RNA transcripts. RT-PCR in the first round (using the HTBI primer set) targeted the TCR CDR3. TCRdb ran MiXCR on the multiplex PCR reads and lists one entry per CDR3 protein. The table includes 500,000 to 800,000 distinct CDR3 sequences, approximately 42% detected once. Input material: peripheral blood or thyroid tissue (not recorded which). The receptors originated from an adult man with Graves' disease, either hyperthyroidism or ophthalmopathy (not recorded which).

The CDR3 loop is CASSFPRGQANNEKLFF. For the CDR3, the DNA is TGTGCCAGCAGCTTTCCCCGTGGACAGGCCAATAATGAAAAACTGTTTTTT. V is TRBV7-6 and J is TRBJ1-4; 7 nucleotides agree with TRBD1. CDR3 length: 17 amino acids. Germline V gene lookup returns CDR1 SGHVS and CDR2 FNYEAQ. Germline trimming cut 3 bases from V and 4 bases from J; bases unmatched to any gene: 11.

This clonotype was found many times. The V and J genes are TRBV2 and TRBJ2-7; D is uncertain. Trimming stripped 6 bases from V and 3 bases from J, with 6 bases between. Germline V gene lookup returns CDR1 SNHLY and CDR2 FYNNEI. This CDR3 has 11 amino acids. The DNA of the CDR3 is TGTGCCAGCAGCCCAGTCTACGAGCAGTACTTC. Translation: CASSPVYEQYF.

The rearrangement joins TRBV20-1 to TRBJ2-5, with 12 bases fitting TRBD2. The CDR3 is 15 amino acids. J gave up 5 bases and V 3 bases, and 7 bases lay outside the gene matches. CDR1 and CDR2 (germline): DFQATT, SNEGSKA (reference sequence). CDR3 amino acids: CSARTSGGWGETQYF. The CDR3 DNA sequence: TGCAGTGCTAGGACTAGCGGGGGATGGGGTGAGACCCAGTACTTC.

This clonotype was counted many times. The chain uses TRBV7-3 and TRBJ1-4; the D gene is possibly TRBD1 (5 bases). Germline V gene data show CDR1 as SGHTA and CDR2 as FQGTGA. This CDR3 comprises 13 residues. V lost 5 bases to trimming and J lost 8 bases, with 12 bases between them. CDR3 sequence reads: CASSRNGGEKLFF. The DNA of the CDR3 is TGTGCCAGCAGCCGCAATGGGGGGGAAAAACTGTTTTTT. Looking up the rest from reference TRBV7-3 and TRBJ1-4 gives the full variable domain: GAGVSQTPSNKVTEKGKYVELRCDPISGHTALYWYRQSLGQGPEFLIYFQGTGAADDSGLPNDRFFAVRPEGSVSTLKIQRTERGDSAVYLCASSRNGGEKLFFGSGTQLSVL.

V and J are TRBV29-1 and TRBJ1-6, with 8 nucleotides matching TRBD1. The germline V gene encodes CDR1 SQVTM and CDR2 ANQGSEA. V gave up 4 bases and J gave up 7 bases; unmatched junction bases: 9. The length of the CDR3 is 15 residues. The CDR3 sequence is CSVGIGGTGNSPLHF. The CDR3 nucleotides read TGCAGCGTTGGAATAGGGGGGACAGGCAATTCACCCCTCCACTTT. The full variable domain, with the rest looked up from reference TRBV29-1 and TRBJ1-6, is SAVISQKPSRDICQRGTSLTIQCQVDSQVTMMFWYRQQPGQSLTLIATANQGSEATYESGFVIDKFPISRPNLTFSTLTVSNMSPEDSSIYLCSVGIGGTGNSPLHFGNGTRLTVT.

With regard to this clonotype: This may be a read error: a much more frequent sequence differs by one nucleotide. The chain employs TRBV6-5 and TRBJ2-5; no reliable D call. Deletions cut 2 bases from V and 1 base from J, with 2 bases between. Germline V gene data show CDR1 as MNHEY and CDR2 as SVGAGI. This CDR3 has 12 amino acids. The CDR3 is CASSYAQETQYF. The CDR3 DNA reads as TGTGCCAGCAGTTACGCCCAAGAGACCCAGTACTTC.

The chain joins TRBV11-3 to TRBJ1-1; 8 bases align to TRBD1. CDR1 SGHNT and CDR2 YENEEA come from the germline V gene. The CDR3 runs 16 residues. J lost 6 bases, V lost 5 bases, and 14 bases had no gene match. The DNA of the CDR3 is TGTGCCAGCAGCCAAGTCGCAGGGGGCCGGAGTTCTGAAGCTTTCTTT. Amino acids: CASSQVAGGRSSEAFF.

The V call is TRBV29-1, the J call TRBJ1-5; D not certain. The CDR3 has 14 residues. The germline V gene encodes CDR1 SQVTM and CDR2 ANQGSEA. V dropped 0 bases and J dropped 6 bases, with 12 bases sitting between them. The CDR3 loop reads CSVEEANSGQPQHF. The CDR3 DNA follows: TGCAGCGTTGAAGAAGCCAATTCCGGTCAGCCCCAGCATTTT.

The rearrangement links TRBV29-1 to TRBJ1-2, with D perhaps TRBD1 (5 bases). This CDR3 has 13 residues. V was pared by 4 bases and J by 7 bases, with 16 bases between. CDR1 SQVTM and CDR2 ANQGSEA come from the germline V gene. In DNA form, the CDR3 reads TGCAGCGTTGCCTCCGGGACCCGCAGTGGCTACACCTTC. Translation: CSVASGTRSGYTF.

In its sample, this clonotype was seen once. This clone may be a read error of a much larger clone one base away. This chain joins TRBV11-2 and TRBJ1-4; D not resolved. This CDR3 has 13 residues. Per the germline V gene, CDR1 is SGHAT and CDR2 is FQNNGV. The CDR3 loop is CASSFRTNGKLFF. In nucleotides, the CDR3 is TGTGCCAGCAGCTTTCGGACTAATGGAAAACTGTTTTTT.

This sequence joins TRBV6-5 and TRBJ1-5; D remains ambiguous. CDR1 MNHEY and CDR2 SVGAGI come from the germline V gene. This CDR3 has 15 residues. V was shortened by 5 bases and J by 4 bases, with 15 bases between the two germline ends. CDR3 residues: CASSPFEGENQPQHF. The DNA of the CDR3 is TGTGCCAGCAGTCCCTTCGAGGGAGAAAATCAGCCCCAGCATTTT.

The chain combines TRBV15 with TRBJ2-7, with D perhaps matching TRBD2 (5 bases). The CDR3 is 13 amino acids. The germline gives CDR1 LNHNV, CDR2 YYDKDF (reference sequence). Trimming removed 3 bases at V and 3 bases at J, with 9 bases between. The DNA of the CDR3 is TGTGCCACCAGCAGCTCCGACTACTACGAGCAGTACTTC. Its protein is CATSSSDYYEQYF.

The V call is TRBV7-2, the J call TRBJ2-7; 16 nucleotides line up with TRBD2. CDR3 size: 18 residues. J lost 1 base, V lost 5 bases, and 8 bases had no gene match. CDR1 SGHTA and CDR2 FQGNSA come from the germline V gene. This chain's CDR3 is CASSASPGLAGGSYEQYF. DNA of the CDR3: TGTGCCAGCAGCGCCTCCCCGGGACTAGCGGGAGGGTCCTACGAGCAGTACTTC.

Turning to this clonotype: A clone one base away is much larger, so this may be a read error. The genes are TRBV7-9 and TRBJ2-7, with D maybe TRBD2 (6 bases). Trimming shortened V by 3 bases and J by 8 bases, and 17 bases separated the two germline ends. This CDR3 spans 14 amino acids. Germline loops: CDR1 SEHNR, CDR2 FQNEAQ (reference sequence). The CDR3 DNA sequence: TGTGCCAGCAGCTTCTCAGCGGGTCCCCACCAGCAGTACTTC. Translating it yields CASSFSAGPHQQYF.

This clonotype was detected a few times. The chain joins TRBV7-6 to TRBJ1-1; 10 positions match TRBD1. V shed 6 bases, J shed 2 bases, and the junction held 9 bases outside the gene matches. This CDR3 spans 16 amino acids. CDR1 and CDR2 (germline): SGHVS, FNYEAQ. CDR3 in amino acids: CASSSPGQGPNTEAFF. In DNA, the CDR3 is TGTGCCAGCAGTTCTCCGGGACAGGGGCCAAACACTGAAGCTTTCTTT. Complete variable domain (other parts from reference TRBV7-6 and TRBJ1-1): GAGVSQSPRYKVTKRGQDVALRCDPISGHVSLYWYRQALGQGPEFLTYFNYEAQQDKSGLPNDRFSAERPEGSISTLTIQRTEQRDSAMYRCASSSPGQGPNTEAFFGQGTRLTVV.

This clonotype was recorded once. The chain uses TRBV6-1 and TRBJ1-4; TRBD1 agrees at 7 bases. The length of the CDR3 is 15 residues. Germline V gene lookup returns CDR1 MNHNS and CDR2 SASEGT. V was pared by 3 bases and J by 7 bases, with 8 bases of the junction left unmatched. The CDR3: CASSETTGAVEKLFF. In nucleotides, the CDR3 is TGTGCCAGCAGTGAGACAACAGGGGCGGTTGAAAAACTGTTTTTT.

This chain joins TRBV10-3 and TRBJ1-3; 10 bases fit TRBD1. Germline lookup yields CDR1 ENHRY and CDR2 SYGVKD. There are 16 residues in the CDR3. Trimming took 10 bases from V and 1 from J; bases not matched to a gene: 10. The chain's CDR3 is CASRTGTGASGNTIYF. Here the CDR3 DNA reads TGTGCCAGCAGGACCGGGACAGGGGCATCTGGAAACACCATATATTTT.

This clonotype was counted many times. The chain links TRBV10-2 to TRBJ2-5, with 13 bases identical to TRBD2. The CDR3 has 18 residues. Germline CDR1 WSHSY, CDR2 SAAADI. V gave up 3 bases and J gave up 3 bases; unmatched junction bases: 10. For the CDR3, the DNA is TGCGCCAGCAGTGACGGGGGAACTAGCGGGAGGGGAGAAGAGACCCAGTACTTC. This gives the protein CASSDGGTSGRGEETQYF.

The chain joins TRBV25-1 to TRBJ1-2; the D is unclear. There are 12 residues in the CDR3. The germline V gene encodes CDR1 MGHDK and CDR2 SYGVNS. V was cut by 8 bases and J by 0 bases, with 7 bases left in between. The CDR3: CASQDTNYGYTF. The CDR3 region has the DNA TGTGCCAGCCAAGACACTAACTATGGCTACACCTTC.

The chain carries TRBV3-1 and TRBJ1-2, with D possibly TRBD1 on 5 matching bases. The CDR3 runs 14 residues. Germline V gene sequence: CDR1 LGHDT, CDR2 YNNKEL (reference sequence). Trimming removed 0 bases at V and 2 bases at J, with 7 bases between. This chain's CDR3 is CASSQDDSNYGYTF. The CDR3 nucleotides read TGTGCCAGCAGCCAAGACGACAGCAACTATGGCTACACCTTC.

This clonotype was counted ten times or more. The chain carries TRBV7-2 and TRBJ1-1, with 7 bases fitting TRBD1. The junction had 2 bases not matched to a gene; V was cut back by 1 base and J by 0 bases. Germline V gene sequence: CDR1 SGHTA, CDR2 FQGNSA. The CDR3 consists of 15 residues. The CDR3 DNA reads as TGTGCCAGCAGCTTAGAGGGGGCGATGAACACTGAAGCTTTCTTT. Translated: CASSLEGAMNTEAFF.

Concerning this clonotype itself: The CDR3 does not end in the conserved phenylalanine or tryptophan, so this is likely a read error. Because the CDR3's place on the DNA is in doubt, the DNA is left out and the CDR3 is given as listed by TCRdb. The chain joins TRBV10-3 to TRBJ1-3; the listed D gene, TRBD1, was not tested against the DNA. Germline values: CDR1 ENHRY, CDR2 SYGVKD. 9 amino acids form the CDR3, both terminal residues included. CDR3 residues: CAISRTGVA.

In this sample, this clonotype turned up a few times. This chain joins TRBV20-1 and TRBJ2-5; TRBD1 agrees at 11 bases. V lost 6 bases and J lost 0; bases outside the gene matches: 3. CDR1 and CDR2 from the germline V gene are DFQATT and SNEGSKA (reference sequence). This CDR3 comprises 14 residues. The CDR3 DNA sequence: TGCAGTGCCTGGGACAGGGGGAACCAAGAGACCCAGTACTTC. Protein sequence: CSAWDRGNQETQYF.

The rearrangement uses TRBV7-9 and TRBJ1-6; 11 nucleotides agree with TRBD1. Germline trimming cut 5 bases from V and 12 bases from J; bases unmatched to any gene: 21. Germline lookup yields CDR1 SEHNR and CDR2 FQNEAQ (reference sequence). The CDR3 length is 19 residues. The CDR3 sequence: CASSLDPHHSGQGAGPLHF. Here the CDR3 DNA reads TGTGCCAGCAGCCTAGATCCCCATCACTCCGGACAGGGGGCGGGACCCCTCCACTTT.

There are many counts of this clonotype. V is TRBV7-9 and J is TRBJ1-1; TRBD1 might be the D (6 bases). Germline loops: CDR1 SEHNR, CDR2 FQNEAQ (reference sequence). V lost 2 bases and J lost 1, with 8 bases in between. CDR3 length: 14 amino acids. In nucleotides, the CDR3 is TGTGCCAGCAGCTTACAACAGGGGAACACTGAAGCTTTCTTT. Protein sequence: CASSLQQGNTEAFF.

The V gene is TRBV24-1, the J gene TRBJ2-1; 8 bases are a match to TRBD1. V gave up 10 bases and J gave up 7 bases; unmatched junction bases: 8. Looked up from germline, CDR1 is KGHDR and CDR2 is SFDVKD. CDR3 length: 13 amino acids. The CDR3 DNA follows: TGTGCCACGGAAGGACAGGGCACTAATGAGCAGTTCTTC. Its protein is CATEGQGTNEQFF.

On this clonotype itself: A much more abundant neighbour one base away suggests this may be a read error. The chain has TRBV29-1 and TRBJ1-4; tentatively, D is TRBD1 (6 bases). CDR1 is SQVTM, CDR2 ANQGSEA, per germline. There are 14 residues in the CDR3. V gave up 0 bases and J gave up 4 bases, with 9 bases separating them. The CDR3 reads CSVEDRTVNEKLFF. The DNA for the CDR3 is TGCAGCGTTGAAGATCGGACAGTTAATGAAAAACTGTTTTTT.

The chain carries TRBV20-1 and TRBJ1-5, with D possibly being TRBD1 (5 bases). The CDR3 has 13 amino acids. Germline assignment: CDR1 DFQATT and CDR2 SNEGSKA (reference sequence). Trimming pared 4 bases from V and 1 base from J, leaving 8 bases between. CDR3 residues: CSAKRDSNQPQHF. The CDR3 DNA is TGCAGTGCTAAGCGGGACAGCAATCAGCCCCAGCATTTT.

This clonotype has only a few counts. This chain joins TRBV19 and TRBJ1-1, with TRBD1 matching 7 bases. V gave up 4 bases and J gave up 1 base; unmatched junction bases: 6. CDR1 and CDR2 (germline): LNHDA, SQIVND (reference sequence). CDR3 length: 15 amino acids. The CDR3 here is CASSTKTGTNTEAFF. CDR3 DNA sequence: TGTGCCAGTAGTACAAAGACAGGGACGAACACTGAAGCTTTCTTT.